Listed below are T cell receptor beta chains from one sample, sequenced in a study of blood T cells in healthy people across ages. TCRdb reprocessed the 5' RACE reads via MiXCR and lists one record per CDR3 protein. This repertoire shows roughly 1.4 million distinct CDR3 sequences, 59% found once; its top ten account for 6.5% to 8%. The sequencing input was blood. The receptors originated from a young man in good health. The CDR3 runs from the conserved cysteine through the conserved F or W. The order of the fields is clone size, V gene, J gene, D gene, CDR3 DNA, CDR3 protein. The D gene is left open where the match is weak. The size entry is marked missing in some rows and otherwise reads once, few, many or a size class.

size: NA
V: TRBV20-1
J: TRBJ2-7
D: NA
DNA: TGCAGTGCTATGTCGTCCTACGAGCAGTACTTC
CDR3: CSAMSSYEQYF

size: NA
V: TRBV4-1
J: TRBJ2-7
D: TRBD1
DNA: TGCGCCGGCAGCCGCCTAGAGGGACAGGGTAACTACGAGCAGTACTTC
CDR3: CAGSRLEGQGNYEQYF

size: NA
V: TRBV5-1
J: TRBJ2-3
D: NA
DNA: TGCGCCAGCAGCTTGGTCCAGGGAGCTCCTAGCACAGATACGCAGTATTTT
CDR3: CASSLVQGAPSTDTQYF

size: NA
V: TRBV7-2
J: TRBJ1-1
D: NA
DNA: TGTGCCAGCAGCTTAAGGGGGTTGGATTTTGAAGCTTTCTTT
CDR3: CASSLRGLDFEAFF

size: few
V: TRBV6-5
J: TRBJ1-1
D: NA
DNA: TGTGCCAGCAGATCATTAAGGACTGAAGCTTTCTTT
CDR3: CASRSLRTEAFF

size: few
V: TRBV20-1
J: TRBJ2-7
D: NA
DNA: TGCAGTGCTAGAGAACCGGGTCCTGGAGCCTACGAGCAGTACTTC
CDR3: CSAREPGPGAYEQYF

size: NA
V: TRBV20-1
J: TRBJ2-3
D: NA
DNA: TGCAGTGCTATCCCGGGAACCACAGAGACGCAGTATTTT
CDR3: CSAIPGTTETQYF

size: NA
V: TRBV9
J: TRBJ2-3
D: NA
DNA: TGTGCCAGCATGGGTGGCAGCACAGATACGCAGTATTTT
CDR3: CASMGGSTDTQYF

size: NA
V: TRBV7-9
J: TRBJ2-5
D: TRBD1
DNA: TGTGCCAGCAGCGGTCACCGGGACAGGGGGCGGGAAGAGACCCAGTACTTC
CDR3: CASSGHRDRGREETQYF

size: once
V: TRBV7-2
J: TRBJ2-7
D: NA
DNA: TGTACCAGCAGCTTAAAGATCACGTACGAGCAGTACTTC
CDR3: CTSSLKITYEQYF

size: few
V: TRBV28
J: TRBJ1-2
D: TRBD1
DNA: TGTGCCAGCAGACATCTATTAAGACGGACAGGTTCAGCTAACTATGGCTACACCTTC
CDR3: CASRHLLRRTGSANYGYTF

size: NA
V: TRBV4-2
J: TRBJ2-1
D: NA
DNA: TGTGCCAGCGGCCATAATCGGCCTAGCTCCTACAATGAGCAGTTCTTC
CDR3: CASGHNRPSSYNEQFF

size: NA
V: TRBV9
J: TRBJ1-1
D: NA
DNA: TGTGCCAGCAGCGTAGTTCAGGGCCCTGAAGCTTTCTTT
CDR3: CASSVVQGPEAFF

size: NA
V: TRBV5-1
J: TRBJ2-7
D: NA
DNA: TGCGCCAGCAGTCCCAGAGGAGGGGAATCCTACGAGCAGTACTTC
CDR3: CASSPRGGESYEQYF

size: few
V: TRBV10-3
J: TRBJ1-5
D: NA
DNA: TGTGCCATCAGTGAGTCAACGGTTCAGCCCCAGCATTTT
CDR3: CAISESTVQPQHF

size: NA
V: TRBV28
J: TRBJ2-3
D: TRBD2
DNA: TGTGCCAGCAGTTTGACTAGCGGGGCTCGGGGGCAGTATTTT
CDR3: CASSLTSGARGQYF

size: few
V: TRBV20-1
J: TRBJ2-7
D: TRBD1
DNA: TGCGGAGCCGGACAGGAGTTCCACTACGAGCAGTACTTC
CDR3: CGAGQEFHYEQYF

size: NA
V: TRBV6-5
J: TRBJ2-1
D: TRBD2
DNA: TGTGCCAGCCACCCCGGGACTAGCGGTGGGAATGAGCAGTTCTTC
CDR3: CASHPGTSGGNEQFF

size: NA
V: TRBV4-2
J: TRBJ1-5
D: TRBD1
DNA: TGTGCCAGCAGCCAAGTAATAGGACAGGGGAATCAGCCCCAGCATTTT
CDR3: CASSQVIGQGNQPQHF

size: NA
V: TRBV24-1
J: TRBJ2-1
D: TRBD2
DNA: TGTGCCACCAGTGATTCAGCGGGGGGGAATGAGCAGTTCTTC
CDR3: CATSDSAGGNEQFF

size: NA
V: TRBV6-5
J: TRBJ2-2
D: TRBD2
DNA: TGTGCCAGCTCCCGAAGCGGGGGGGCGTCCGGGGAGCTGTTTTTT
CDR3: CASSRSGGASGELFF

size: few
V: TRBV2
J: TRBJ1-5
D: NA
DNA: TGTGCCAGCAGCCAAAACCACGGACAGCCTAATCAGCCCCAGCATTTT
CDR3: CASSQNHGQPNQPQHF